This T cell receptor beta chain was recorded in a study of human T cells and chemical hapten exposure. Study at large: Researchers reported sensitizing an approximately 2 cm by approximately 2 cm upper inner arm skin site with 2% DPC.

This clonotype was picked up many times. Its antigen is still unknown. Time point: patch test 2, 6 weeks after DPC sensitization. Treatment here: therapeutic diphenylcyclopropenone sensitization with weekly scalp DPC. V shed 1 base and J shed 16 bases, with 20 bases lying between them. CDR1 SGHTA and CDR2 FQGNSA come from the germline V gene. CDR3 length equals 15 residues. Regarding the study as a whole: Higher patch test scores went with higher counts of PT1 expanded TCRs.

Unique molecular identifiers were attached to individual cDNA molecules during library preparation. MiXCR, run by TCRdb on the RACE reads, gives a single entry per CDR3 protein. Of some 350,000 distinct CDR3 sequences in the sample, about 6.3% were seen once. The genes are TRBV7-2 and TRBJ1-6; D perhaps matches TRBD1 (5 bases). This sequence originates from a woman aged 18-29 years with alopecia areata. Some clones in this sample may be carry-over from other donors' samples. Sample: whole blood, taken in connection with sensitization to the hapten diphenylcyclopropenone (DPC). CDR3: CASSLGGRGTGVLHF. The CDR3 DNA follows: TGTGCCAGCAGCTTAGGAGGGAGAGGCACAGGCGTGCTCCACTTT.